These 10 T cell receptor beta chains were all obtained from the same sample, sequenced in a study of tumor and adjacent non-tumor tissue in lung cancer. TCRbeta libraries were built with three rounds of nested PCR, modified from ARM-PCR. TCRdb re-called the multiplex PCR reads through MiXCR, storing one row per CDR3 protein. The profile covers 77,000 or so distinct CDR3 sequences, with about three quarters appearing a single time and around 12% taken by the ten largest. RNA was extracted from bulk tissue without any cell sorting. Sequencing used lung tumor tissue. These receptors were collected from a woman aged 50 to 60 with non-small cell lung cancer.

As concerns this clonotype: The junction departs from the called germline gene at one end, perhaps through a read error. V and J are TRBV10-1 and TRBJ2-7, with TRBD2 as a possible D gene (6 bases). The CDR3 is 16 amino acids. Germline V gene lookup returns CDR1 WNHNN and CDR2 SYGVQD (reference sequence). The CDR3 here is CVSNESTEGVGYEQYF. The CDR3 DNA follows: TGCGTCAGCAATGAGTCGACGGAGGGCGTGGGCTACGAGCAGTACTTC.

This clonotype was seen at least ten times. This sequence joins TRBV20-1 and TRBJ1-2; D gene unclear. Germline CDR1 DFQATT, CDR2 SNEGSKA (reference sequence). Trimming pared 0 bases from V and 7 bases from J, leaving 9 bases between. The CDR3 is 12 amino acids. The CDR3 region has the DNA TGCAGTGCTAGAGACGGGAGCGGTGGCTACACCTTC. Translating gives CSARDGSGGYTF.

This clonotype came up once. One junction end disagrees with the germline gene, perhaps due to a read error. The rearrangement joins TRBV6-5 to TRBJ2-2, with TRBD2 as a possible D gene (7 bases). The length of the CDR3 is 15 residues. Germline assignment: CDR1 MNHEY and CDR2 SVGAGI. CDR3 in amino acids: CASSRTGLGSGELVF. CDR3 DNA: TGTGCCAGCAGTAGAACAGGGTTAGGCAGCGGGGAGCTGGTTTTT.

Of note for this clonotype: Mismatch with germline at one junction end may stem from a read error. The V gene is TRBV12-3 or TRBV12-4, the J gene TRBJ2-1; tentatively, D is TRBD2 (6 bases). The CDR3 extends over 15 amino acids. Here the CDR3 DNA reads TGTGCCAGCAGTTTTGAGTCGGGAGCTAACAATGAACAGTTCTTC. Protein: CASSFESGANNEQFF.

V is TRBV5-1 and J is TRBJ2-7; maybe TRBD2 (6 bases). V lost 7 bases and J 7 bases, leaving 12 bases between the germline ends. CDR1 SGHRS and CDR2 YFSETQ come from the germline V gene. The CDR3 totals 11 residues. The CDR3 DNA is TGCGCCAGCTCCCAGGGAGGTGAGCAGTACTTC. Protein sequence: CASSQGGEQYF.

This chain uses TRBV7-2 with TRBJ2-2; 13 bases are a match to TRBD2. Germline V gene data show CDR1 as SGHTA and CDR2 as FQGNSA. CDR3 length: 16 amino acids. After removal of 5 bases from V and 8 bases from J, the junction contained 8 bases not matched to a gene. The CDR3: CASSLTPGLAGGELFF. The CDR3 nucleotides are TGTGCCAGCAGCCTCACCCCGGGACTAGCGGGAGGGGAGCTGTTTTTT.

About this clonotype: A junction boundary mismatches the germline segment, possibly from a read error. This CDR3 reads CANSLIRQDAQYF. CDR3 nucleotides: TGTGCCAACAGTTTAATCAGGCAGGATGCGCAGTATTTT. V and J are TRBV12-3 or TRBV12-4 and TRBJ2-3; D remains unclear. The CDR3 length is 13 residues.

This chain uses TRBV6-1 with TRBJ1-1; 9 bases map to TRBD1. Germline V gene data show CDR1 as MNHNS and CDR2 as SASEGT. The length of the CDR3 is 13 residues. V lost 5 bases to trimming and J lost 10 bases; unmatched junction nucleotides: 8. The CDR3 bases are TGTGCCAGCAGTTCCGGGACAGGGTATAGAGCTTTCTTT. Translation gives CASSSGTGYRAFF.

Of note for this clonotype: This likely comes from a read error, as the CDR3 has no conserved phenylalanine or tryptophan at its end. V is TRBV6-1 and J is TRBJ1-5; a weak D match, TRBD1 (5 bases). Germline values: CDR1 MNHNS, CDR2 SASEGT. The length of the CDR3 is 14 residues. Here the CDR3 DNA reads TGTGCTAGCAGTGAATGGGGCGGCAATCAGCCCCAGCATATT. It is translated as CASSEWGGNQPQHI.

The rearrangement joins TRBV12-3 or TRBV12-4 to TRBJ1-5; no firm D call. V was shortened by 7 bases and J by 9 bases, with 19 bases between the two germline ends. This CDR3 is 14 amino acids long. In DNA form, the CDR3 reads TGTGCCAGCAAAACAAAGGGCGGGGATTGGCCCCAGCATTTT. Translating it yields CASKTKGGDWPQHF.